The next 13 T cell receptor beta chains were all read from a single sample in a study of CD4 T cells in relation to SARS-CoV-2 and coronaviruses. Their specific antigens are unknown. Clones were read by immunoSEQ multiplex PCR, and TCRdb kept only the in-frame ones, dropping some. Of 20,000 to 25,000 clones listed, about three quarters are singletons. CD4+ T cells from unexposed donors were obtained before the COVID-19 pandemic (2011-2018). Isolation of CD4+ T cells took place after about 9 days in culture. Material for sequencing was CD4+ T cells from PBMCs, cultured in vitro. The receptors stem from a human donor in good health.

The rearrangement joins TRBV12-3 or TRBV12-4 to TRBJ1-1; D is ambiguous. The ends were cut back, 6 bases at V and 0 bases at J, with 5 bases in the middle. This CDR3 is 12 amino acids long. The CDR3 DNA sequence: TGTGCCAGCAGCCCATTGAACACTGAAGCTTTCTTT. Its translation is CASSPLNTEAFF.

The rearrangement uses TRBV5-1 and TRBJ2-1; D not resolved. The germline V and J ends were trimmed by 2 bases and 7 bases, with 4 bases remaining between them. The germline V gene encodes CDR1 SGHRS and CDR2 YFSETQ. The CDR3 sequence is 11 residues long. CDR3 loop: CASSLENEQFF. In DNA, the CDR3 is TGCGCCAGCAGCTTAGAAAATGAGCAGTTCTTC.

V gene TRBV6-1 combines with J gene TRBJ2-7, with 7 bases lining up with TRBD2. This CDR3 region has 15 residues. V shed 2 bases, J shed 6 bases, and the junction held 10 bases outside the gene matches. Germline V CDR1 and CDR2: MNHNS, SASEGT. CDR3 region: CASSEKEAGVSEQYF. The CDR3 bases are TGTGCCAGCAGTGAAAAAGAGGCGGGAGTGAGCGAGCAGTACTTC.

This clone was seen a handful of times. The chain uses TRBV7-2 and TRBJ2-7; D may be TRBD2 (5 bases). Germline lookup yields CDR1 SGHTA and CDR2 FQGNSA. Trimming cost V 1 base and J 3 bases, with 13 bases left between them. CDR3 length equals 15 residues. CDR3 loop: CASSLGWTENYEQYF. The DNA of the CDR3 is TGTGCCAGCAGCTTAGGTTGGACTGAGAACTACGAGCAGTACTTC.

The chain carries TRBV7-2 and TRBJ1-5; 7 bases map to TRBD1. Trimming at V came to 4 bases and at J to 5 bases, leaving 8 bases not matched to a gene. CDR1 and CDR2 from the germline V gene are SGHTA and FQGNSA. This CDR3 is built from 15 residues. CDR3 sequence: CASSSQTGRDQPQHF. CDR3 DNA sequence: TGTGCCAGCAGCTCACAGACAGGGAGAGATCAGCCCCAGCATTTT.

This chain joins TRBV7-9 and TRBJ1-4, with D hard to call. The CDR3 spans 14 residues. Trimming cost V 1 base and J 6 bases, with 9 bases left between them. Germline assignment: CDR1 SEHNR and CDR2 FQNEAQ (reference sequence). The CDR3 protein is CASSLGVADEKLFF. CDR3 DNA sequence: TGTGCCAGCAGCTTAGGGGTCGCGGATGAAAAACTGTTTTTT.

This sequence joins TRBV6-5 and TRBJ1-2, with D unresolved. CDR1 is MNHEY and CDR2 is SVGAGI in the germline V gene. V shed 4 bases and J shed 8 bases, with 14 bases lying between them. This CDR3 is built from 13 residues. The CDR3 here is CASSSRDFDGYTF. CDR3 bases: TGTGCCAGCAGTTCCCGAGACTTCGACGGCTACACCTTC.

The genes are TRBV7-8 and TRBJ2-2, with unresolved D. V was pared by 4 bases and J by 3 bases, with 12 bases between. CDR3 length: 15 amino acids. Germline CDR1 reads SGHVS; CDR2 reads FQNEAQ. The CDR3 DNA reads TGTGCCAGCAGCTCCCACAGAGGCCACACCGGGGAGCTGTTTTTT. Its translation is CASSSHRGHTGELFF.

V is TRBV19 and J is TRBJ2-3; TRBD2 matches 13 bases. Germline CDR1 is LNHDA and CDR2 is SQIVND (reference sequence). The junction had 18 bases not matched to a gene; V was cut back by 5 bases and J by 4 bases. The CDR3 has 20 amino acids. Written as DNA, the CDR3 is TGTGCCAGTAGTCAAAAGGGGGGACTAGCGGGACCGGTGTTATCAGATACGCAGTATTTT. It yields the protein CASSQKGGLAGPVLSDTQYF.

The chain is built from TRBV4-2 and TRBJ2-3; 9 bases are a match to TRBD1. V gave up 7 bases and J gave up 4 bases; unmatched junction bases: 9. Looked up from germline, CDR1 is LGHNA and CDR2 is YNFKEQ. The CDR3 is made up of 15 amino acids. CDR3 protein: CASTQRTGESDTQYF. The CDR3 nucleotides read TGTGCCAGCACCCAGCGGACAGGGGAATCAGATACGCAGTATTTT.

This clone was detected only a few times. The chain carries TRBV20-1 and TRBJ2-1; no clear D gene. Trimming cost V 4 bases and J 6 bases, with 7 bases left between them. This CDR3 spans 11 amino acids. Germline lookup yields CDR1 DFQATT and CDR2 SNEGSKA (reference sequence). The CDR3 reads CSAISPNEQFF. Written as DNA, the CDR3 is TGCAGTGCTATCTCCCCCAATGAGCAGTTCTTC.

This clone showed up just once. J is TRBJ2-7 and V is TRBV19, with TRBD1 matching 8 bases. Losses at the gene ends were 5 bases for V and 9 bases for J; bases not matched to a gene: 12. Germline V CDR1 and CDR2: LNHDA, SQIVND (reference sequence). The CDR3 spans 14 residues. The CDR3 sequence is CASSAASTGDRQYF. CDR3 bases: TGTGCCAGTAGTGCCGCCTCGACAGGGGACAGGCAGTACTTC.

This rearrangement joins TRBV6-4 to TRBJ1-4; D is perhaps TRBD1 (5 bases). The germline V and J ends were trimmed by 3 bases and 0 bases, with 5 bases remaining between them. The CDR3 extends over 14 amino acids. Germline V lookup: CDR1 MRHNA, CDR2 SNTAGT. The CDR3: CASSEGATNEKLFF. CDR3 nucleotides: TGTGCCAGCAGTGAGGGGGCAACTAATGAAAAACTGTTTTTT.